The 9 T cell receptor beta chains in this list originate from one sample, sequenced in a study of cytomegalovirus exposure and HLA in healthy donors. This PCR relied on a set of 60 Vbeta primers and 13 Jbeta primers. Sequenced by immunoSEQ multiplex PCR; TCRdb stores in-frame clones only, minus some. Of around 32,000 clones in the sample, around 40% were seen once. Sequencing input: PBMCs. The receptors shown here come from a woman aged 45-60 years in good health and CMV-seronegative.

This sequence joins TRBV19 and TRBJ2-1; 13 positions match TRBD2. Per the germline V gene, CDR1 is LNHDA and CDR2 is SQIVND (reference sequence). The CDR3 consists of 15 residues. V dropped 4 bases and J dropped 6; count of bases not matched to a gene: 3. The CDR3 region has the DNA TGTGCCAGTAGTACGAGACTAGCGGGAGGCAATGAGCAGTTCTTC. Translating it yields CASSTRLAGGNEQFF.

Only a few counts were recorded for this clone. The V gene is TRBV5-4, the J gene TRBJ2-7; TRBD1 matches at 9 bases. Trimming removed 4 bases from V and 5 bases from J; junction bases left unmatched: 10. This CDR3 contains 15 residues. CDR1 SGHNT and CDR2 YYREEE come from the germline V gene (reference sequence). In DNA form, the CDR3 reads TGTGCCAGCAGCCCTCGGACAGGGGAGCACAACGAGCAGTACTTC. Its protein is CASSPRTGEHNEQYF. The full variable domain, with the rest looked up from reference TRBV5-4 and TRBJ2-7, is ETGVTQSPTHLIKTRGQQVTLRCSSQSGHNTVSWYQQALGQGPQFIFQYYREEENGRGNFPPRFSGLQFPNYSSELNVNALELDDSALYLCASSPRTGEHNEQYFGPGTRLTVT.

This chain's CDR3 is CASSEASGNQPQHF. The CDR3 DNA sequence: TGTGCCAGCAGTGAAGCCTCGGGGAATCAGCCCCAGCATTTT. The rearrangement joins TRBV6-1 to TRBJ1-5; D not certain. The CDR3 loop spans 14 amino acids. V was shortened by 0 bases and J by 4 bases, with 7 bases between the two germline ends. Germline CDR1 is MNHNS and CDR2 is SASEGT.

This clone has only a few counts. CDR3 loop: CAIRLLSGNTIYF. CDR3 DNA: TGTGCCATCCGATTACTCTCTGGAAACACCATATATTTT. This chain uses TRBV10-3 with TRBJ1-3; the D is unclear. In germline, CDR1 is ENHRY, CDR2 SYGVKD. This CDR3 spans 13 amino acids. The V gene lost 8 bases and the J gene lost 0 bases, with 8 bases spanning the gap.

With respect to this clone: Its ends do not fully match the called genes, so a read error is possible. This rearrangement joins TRBV7-3 to TRBJ2-1, with 10 bases fitting TRBD2. This CDR3 has 15 residues. The germline CDR1 and CDR2 sequences are SGHTA and FQGTGA. The CDR3 DNA reads TGTGCCAGCAGCCTAACAGCGGGAGGGCCTTATGAGCAGTTCTTC. Translated: CASSLTAGGPYEQFF. Full variable domain (remainder filled in from reference TRBV7-3 and TRBJ2-1): GAGVSQTPSNKVTEKGKYVELRCDPISGHTALYWYRQSLGQGPEFLIYFQGTGAADDSGLPNDRFFAVRPEGSVSTLKIQRTERGDSAVYLCASSLTAGGPYEQFFGPGTRLTVL.

Concerning this clone: At one boundary the junction diverges from the germline segment, which might be a read error. V usage is TRBV19 and J usage is TRBJ1-1; possibly TRBD1 for D (5 bases). Germline V gene sequence: CDR1 LNHDA, CDR2 SQIVND (reference sequence). The length of the CDR3 is 15 residues. The CDR3 DNA follows: TGTGCCAGCAGTATGGGGCGGACGGACCACACTGAAGCTTTCTTT. It codes for CASSMGRTDHTEAFF.

In its sample, this clone was seen a few times. The V and J genes are TRBV2 and TRBJ2-2; TRBD1 aligns across 7 bases. CDR3 length equals 16 residues. Germline CDR1 and CDR2: SNHLY and FYNNEI. With V trimmed by 3 bases and J by 1 base, 5 bases remained unmatched. In DNA form, the CDR3 reads TGTGCCAGCAGTGACAGAGGGGGCTTGAACACCGGGGAGCTGTTTTTT. As protein: CASSDRGGLNTGELFF.

To note about this clone: Since the CDR3 does not end with the conserved phenylalanine or tryptophan, this likely comes from a read error. The DNA is omitted, as the CDR3 cannot be located on it reliably, and the CDR3 follows TCRdb's listing. This chain uses TRBV7-9 with TRBJ1-1; the D segment call TRBD1 is taken from the table without a DNA check. The V gene's germline CDR1 is SEHNR and CDR2 FQNEAQ (reference sequence). The CDR3 length equals 12 residues, ends included. CDR3 loop: CASSPLDRPAVA.

This clone was counted only a few times. The V and J genes are TRBV11-2 and TRBJ1-1, with TRBD1 matching 9 bases. V was clipped by 5 bases and J by 2 bases; unmatched bases: 3. Germline V gene data show CDR1 as SGHAT and CDR2 as FQNNGV. This CDR3 region has 14 residues. The DNA for the CDR3 is TGTGCCAGCAGCAGAACAGGGGGCAACACTGAAGCTTTCTTT. It encodes CASSRTGGNTEAFF.